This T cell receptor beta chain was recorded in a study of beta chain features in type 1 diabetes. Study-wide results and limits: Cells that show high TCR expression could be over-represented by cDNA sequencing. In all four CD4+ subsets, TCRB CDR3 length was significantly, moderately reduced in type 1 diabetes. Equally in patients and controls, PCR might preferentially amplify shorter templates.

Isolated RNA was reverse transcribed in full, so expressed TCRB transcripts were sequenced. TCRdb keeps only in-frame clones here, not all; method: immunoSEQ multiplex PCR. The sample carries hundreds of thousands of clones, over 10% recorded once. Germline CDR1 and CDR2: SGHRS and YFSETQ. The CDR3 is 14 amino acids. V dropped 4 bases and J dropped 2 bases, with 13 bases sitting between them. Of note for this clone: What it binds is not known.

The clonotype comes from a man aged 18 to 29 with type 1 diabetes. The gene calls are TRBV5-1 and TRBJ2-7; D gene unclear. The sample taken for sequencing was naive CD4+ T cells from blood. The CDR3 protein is CASSPRTLTYEQYF. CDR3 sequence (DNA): TGCGCCAGCAGCCCACGGACCCTAACCTACGAGCAGTACTTC.